This entry is about one T cell receptor (beta chain). This sample was included in a study of T cell repertoires in aging, cancer and after chemotherapy. Rearranged V-D-J TRB sequences were amplified with a mixed TRB-A/B primer pool. TCRdb reprocessed the multiplex PCR reads via MiXCR and lists one record per CDR3 protein. This sample has about 4,900 distinct CDR3 sequences, with roughly 51% found just once. TCR beta rearrangements were amplified from peripheral blood genomic DNA. Sequencing input: blood. This receptor was identified in a human donor in good health.

The CDR3 DNA reads as TGTGCCAGCAGCTTAGGACCCGCCGGCTCCTACGAGCAGTACTTC. This encodes CASSLGPAGSYEQYF. V is TRBV11-1 and J is TRBJ2-7; D remains ambiguous. V gave up 1 base and J gave up 0 bases, with 10 bases separating them. The CDR3 runs to 15 residues. In germline, CDR1 is SGHAT, CDR2 FQDESV (reference sequence).